Below, 12 T cell receptor beta chains from the same sample are listed, as sequenced in a study of blood T cell repertoires in COVID-19. Using immunoSEQ multiplex PCR, the repertoire was profiled, and TCRdb retains in-frame clones only, with some absent. Among approximately 220,000 clones listed, around 85% were seen once. Sequenced material: peripheral blood. These receptors all come from a woman aged 50 to 60 with acute or convalescent COVID-19.

The chain uses TRBV7-2 and TRBJ1-1; 9 bases fit TRBD1. The CDR3 length is 15 residues. Germline V gives CDR1 SGHTA, CDR2 FQGNSA. J lost 4 bases, V lost 5 bases, and 8 bases had no gene match. Here the CDR3 DNA reads TGTGCCAGCAGCGGAGGGACAGGGTTGAGCACTGAAGCTTTCTTT. This gives the protein CASSGGTGLSTEAFF.

The rearrangement joins TRBV5-1 to TRBJ1-1; D is undetermined. Germline values: CDR1 SGHRS, CDR2 YFSETQ. Deletions cut 2 bases from V and 2 bases from J, with 13 bases between. This CDR3 has 15 amino acids. Here the CDR3 DNA reads TGCGCCAGCAGCTTTGGTCACAACAGCAACACTGAAGCTTTCTTT. This translates into CASSFGHNSNTEAFF.

The rearrangement links TRBV27 to TRBJ1-1; D may be TRBD1 (5 bases). The CDR3 totals 13 residues. V lost 0 bases to trimming and J lost 9 bases, with 11 bases between them. CDR1 and CDR2 from the germline V gene are MNHEY and SMNVEV (reference sequence). DNA for the CDR3: TGTGCCAGCAGTTTATCTTGGGGGGGGAAAGCTTTCTTT. Translated: CASSLSWGGKAFF.

This chain uses TRBV4-2 with TRBJ1-1; tentative D call: TRBD1 (6 bases). Germline V CDR1 and CDR2: LGHNA, YNFKEQ. V shed 4 bases and J shed 1 base, with 31 bases lying between them. CDR3 length: 21 amino acids. The CDR3 sequence: CASSLTGQFHGIGSGNTEAFF. The CDR3 bases are TGTGCCAGCAGCCTAACAGGACAGTTTCACGGAATAGGTTCCGGGAACACTGAAGCTTTCTTT.

This chain links TRBV4-3 with TRBJ1-1; tentatively, D is TRBD1 (5 bases). Trimming removed 6 bases from V and 3 bases from J, with 17 bases in between. CDR3 length equals 15 residues. Germline CDR1 and CDR2: LGHNA and YSLEER. CDR3 bases: TGCGCCAGCAGTACCAGCCCGGCACAGGACACTGAAGCTTTCTTT. This translates into CASSTSPAQDTEAFF.

The chain couples TRBV27 to TRBJ2-2; D is perhaps TRBD1 (6 bases). The CDR3 runs 15 residues. V shed 4 bases and J shed 3 bases, with 12 bases lying between them. Germline V CDR1 and CDR2: MNHEY, SMNVEV (reference sequence). In nucleotides, the CDR3 is TGTGCCAGCAGTTCGACCGGGACACACACCGGGGAGCTGTTTTTT. Translating it yields CASSSTGTHTGELFF.

The chain combines TRBV21-1 with TRBJ1-3. TRBV21-1 is a listed pseudogene. The CDR3 is 21 amino acids. The CDR3 DNA sequence: TGTGCCAGCAGCAAAGGAGGGGTCAGGGTTAGGAGGGGCGCTCATGGAAACACCATATATTTT. Encoded protein: CASSKGGVRVRRGAHGNTIYF.

The chain links TRBV19 to TRBJ2-5; possible D gene TRBD2, 6 bases. The CDR3 spans 13 residues. Germline V gene data show CDR1 as LNHDA and CDR2 as SQIVND (reference sequence). V shed 6 bases and J shed 5 bases, with 13 bases lying between them. CDR3 sequence reads: CASREGHGETQYF. CDR3 coding DNA: TGTGCCAGTAGGGAGGGCCACGGGGAGACCCAGTACTTC.

The chain is built from TRBV2 and TRBJ1-2; D is uncertain. CDR1 is SNHLY and CDR2 is FYNNEI in the germline V gene. CDR3 length: 13 amino acids. The V and J ends lost 7 bases and 2 bases respectively, with 11 bases between them. The CDR3 DNA sequence: TGTGCCAGCACAGAGAGAGGGAACTATGGCTACACCTTC. The encoded protein is CASTERGNYGYTF. The whole variable domain, filled in from reference TRBV2 and TRBJ1-2, reads EPEVTQTPSHQVTQMGQEVILRCVPISNHLYFYWYRQILGQKVEFLVSFYNNEISEKSEIFDDQFSVERPDGSNFTLKIRSTKLEDSAMYFCASTERGNYGYTFGSGTRLTVV.

Turning to this clone: Germline and junction disagree at one end, which may indicate a read error. The same CDR3 can be traced to other DNA sequences in this sample. This chain joins TRBV2 and TRBJ1-6; D is unclear. The germline V gene has CDR1 SNHLY and CDR2 FYNNEI. The CDR3 sequence is 14 residues long. The CDR3: CASRKEPNNSPLHF. The CDR3 coding sequence is TGTGCTAGCAGGAAGGAGCCCAATAATTCACCCCTCCACTTT. The full variable domain, its missing parts supplied by reference TRBV2 and TRBJ1-6, is EPEVTQTPSHQVTQMGQEVILRCVPISNHLYFYWYRQILGQKVEFLVSFYNNEISEKSEIFDDQFSVERPDGSNFTLKIRSTKLEDSAMYFCASRKEPNNSPLHFGNGTRLTVT.

Concerning this clone: Additional DNA sequences in this sample encode the identical CDR3. The chain recombines TRBV19 with TRBJ1-5, with 12 bases aligning to TRBD1. The CDR3 spans 14 residues. Unmatched junction bases numbered 3, after V lost 6 bases and J lost 6 bases. From germline, CDR1 is LNHDA and CDR2 SQIVND (reference sequence). The CDR3 is CASSGTGGGQPQHF. CDR3 nucleotide sequence: TGTGCCAGTAGCGGGACAGGGGGCGGTCAGCCCCAGCATTTT.

The J gene is TRBJ1-6, the V gene TRBV5-5, with 8 bases that match TRBD1. This CDR3 is 15 amino acids long. Per the germline V gene, CDR1 is SGHKS and CDR2 is YYEKEE (reference sequence). Trimming cost V 4 bases and J 9 bases; bases outside gene matches: 9. CDR3 coding DNA: TGTGCCAGCAGCCCGAGACAGGGGTGGGGTTCACCCCTCCACTTT. Encoded protein: CASSPRQGWGSPLHF.